The clone carrying this T cell receptor (beta chain) is categorized as medium-sized. These data originate in a study of regulatory and conventional T cells in breast cancer. In TCRdb, the PCR reads were re-called with MiXCR into one record per CDR3 protein. In the table there are more than 15,000 distinct CDR3 sequences, about 32% of which are singletons. Trimming pared 3 bases from V and 6 bases from J, leaving 15 bases between. The germline V gene has CDR1 ENHRY and CDR2 SYGVKD. The CDR3 sequence is 14 residues long. This sequence joins TRBV10-3 and TRBJ2-7; D is perhaps TRBD1 or TRBD2 (5 bases each). Material: conventional T cells from blood. The clonotype was recovered from a female donor in good health. This chain's CDR3 is CAISDTVKGTEQYF. The CDR3 region has the DNA TGTGCCATCAGTGATACAGTAAAGGGGACCGAGCAGTACTTC.